The source of this T cell receptor (beta chain) is a study of T-cell memory formation after mild COVID-19. This clonotype was recorded at least ten times. Its cognate antigen is unknown. Overall study findings and caveats: Contracting CD4+ clones lay largely in CM and EM, with CD8+ ones residing in EMRA. There was a balanced CD4/CD8 profile in clones contracting day 15 to 85, and later expanders leaned CD4+.

TCRdb reprocessed the 5' RACE reads via MiXCR and lists one record per CDR3 protein. The sample contains roughly 130,000 distinct CDR3 sequences, approximately 5.9% of which appear only once. The sequencing input was PBMCs or a T cell subset sorted from them (not recorded which). The TCR was taken from an adult woman who had mild COVID-19 (a few samples of this study predate the infection). Cell type and time point are not known.

CDR3 coding DNA: TGTGCCAGCAGTTTTACGAACATTCAGTACTTC. This codes for CASSFTNIQYF. The genes are TRBV25-1 and TRBJ2-4; no reliable D call. In germline, CDR1 is MGHDK, CDR2 SYGVNS. The CDR3 has 11 residues. Trimming pared 5 bases from V and 7 bases from J, leaving 6 bases between. The variable domain in full, completed from reference TRBV25-1 and TRBJ2-4, reads EADIYQTPRYLVIGTGKKITLECSQTMGHDKMYWYQQDPGMELHLIHYSYGVNSTEKGDLSSESTVSRIRTEHFPLTLESARPSHTSQYLCASSFTNIQYFGAGTRLSVL.